Given below is one T cell receptor beta chain in context. The target antigen is unknown. From the reads, TCRdb called clonotypes with MiXCR, one entry per CDR3 protein. The data contain 200,000 or so distinct CDR3 sequences, roughly a fifth of them singletons. The V gene end was trimmed by 2 bases and the J gene end by 2 bases; junction bases not matched to a gene: 4. This CDR3 has 16 residues. The germline CDR1 and CDR2 sequences are SGHAT and FQNNGV. The sample originates from a study of T cell repertoires in cytomegalovirus infection. Study-wide results and limits: Within the response measured ex vivo, HLA-C-restricted CMV-specific TCR beta clonotypes were dominant.

The V gene is TRBV11-2, the J gene TRBJ2-1, with 9 bases aligning to TRBD2. Source material: PBMCs. This sequence originates from a human donor in good health (CMV status not recorded). Some clones in this sample may be carry-over from other donors' samples. This CDR3 is CASSLLAGKTYNEQFF. DNA for the CDR3: TGTGCCAGCAGCTTACTAGCGGGAAAAACCTACAATGAGCAGTTCTTC.